The 20 T cell receptor beta chains given below trace back to one sample, sequenced in a study of cytomegalovirus exposure and HLA in healthy donors. The PCR ran on 60 Vbeta and 13 Jbeta primers. Measured with immunoSEQ multiplex PCR; TCRdb has only the in-frame clones, and not every one. The sample shows 150,000 to 200,000 clones, roughly four fifths of them seen only once. The sample was PBMCs. These receptor sequences come from a middle-aged man in good health and CMV-seropositive.

This rearrangement joins TRBV19 to TRBJ2-7; D might be TRBD1 (6 bases). V lost 2 bases and J lost 0, with 11 bases in between. The CDR3 length is 15 residues. Germline V gives CDR1 LNHDA, CDR2 SQIVND (reference sequence). This chain's CDR3 is CASSISGQSSYEQYF. The CDR3 nucleotides are TGTGCCAGTAGTATATCCGGACAGTCCTCCTACGAGCAGTACTTC.

The CDR3 reads CASSPPDRTLAKNIQYF. CDR3 nucleotides: TGTGCCAGCTCACCACCTGACAGGACCCTAGCCAAAAACATTCAGTACTTC. V gene TRBV18 combines with J gene TRBJ2-4, with a weak D call TRBD1 (6 bases). The CDR3 runs to 17 residues. The germline V gene encodes CDR1 KGHSH and CDR2 LQKENI. The V end was cut by 0 bases, the J end by 0 bases, with 12 bases between. The variable domain in full, completed from reference TRBV18 and TRBJ2-4, reads NAGVMQNPRHLVRRRGQEARLRCSPMKGHSHVYWYRQLPEEGLKFMVYLQKENIIDESGMPKERFSAEFPKEGPSILRIQQVVRGDSAAYFCASSPPDRTLAKNIQYFGAGTRLSVL.

This clone was found a few times. The chain employs TRBV28 and TRBJ2-5; 9 bases agree with TRBD2. The CDR3 sequence is 17 residues long. CDR1 MDHEN and CDR2 SYDVKM come from the germline V gene. The ends lost 6 bases at V and 7 bases at J; junction bases unmatched: 18. The CDR3 nucleotides are TGTGCCAGCAGATCTTGGGCTAGCGGGAAACGGGGGGCGACCCAGTACTTC. Translation gives CASRSWASGKRGATQYF.

The J gene is TRBJ1-1, the V gene TRBV29-1; 9 nucleotides align to TRBD1. The CDR3 consists of 12 residues. Per germline, CDR1 SQVTM and CDR2 ANQGSEA. J gave up 10 bases and V 5 bases, and 8 bases lay outside the gene matches. CDR3 nucleotide sequence: TGCAGCGTTAAGGGACAGGGCGCTTCAGCTTTCTTT. Translated, it gives CSVKGQGASAFF. Supplemented by reference TRBV29-1 and TRBJ1-1, the full variable domain reads SAVISQKPSRDICQRGTSLTIQCQVDSQVTMMFWYRQQPGQSLTLIATANQGSEATYESGFVIDKFPISRPNLTFSTLTVSNMSPEDSSIYLCSVKGQGASAFFGQGTRLTVV.

V is TRBV5-1 and J is TRBJ2-3; 11 bases match TRBD2. The CDR3 spans 17 residues. V shed 0 bases, J shed 5 bases, and the junction held 8 bases outside the gene matches. The germline CDR1 and CDR2 sequences are SGHRS and YFSETQ. The CDR3: CASSLGNSGRAQDTQYF. The CDR3 nucleotides are TGCGCCAGCAGCTTGGGGAATAGCGGGAGGGCCCAAGATACGCAGTATTTT.

This chain links TRBV6-1 with TRBJ1-6; 10 nucleotides line up with TRBD1. V lost 2 bases to trimming and J lost 9 bases; unmatched junction nucleotides: 10. The CDR3 spans 17 residues. Germline V gives CDR1 MNHNS, CDR2 SASEGT. CDR3 in amino acids: CASSEPWRDRGGSPLHF. The CDR3 DNA is TGTGCCAGCAGTGAACCCTGGAGGGACAGGGGTGGTTCACCCCTCCACTTT.

The chain carries TRBV5-1 and TRBJ2-7; TRBD2 agrees at 8 bases. The germline CDR1 and CDR2 sequences are SGHRS and YFSETQ. The CDR3 spans 14 residues. V lost 4 bases to trimming and J lost 3 bases; unmatched junction nucleotides: 6. The CDR3 sequence is CASSQLAGGYEQYF. Written as DNA, the CDR3 is TGCGCCAGCAGCCAGTTGGCGGGAGGCTACGAGCAGTACTTC. The variable domain in full, completed from reference TRBV5-1 and TRBJ2-7, reads KAGVTQTPRYLIKTRGQQVTLSCSPISGHRSVSWYQQTPGQGLQFLFEYFSETQRNKGNFPGRFSGRQFSNSRSEMNVSTLELGDSALYLCASSQLAGGYEQYFGPGTRLTVT.

The chain has TRBV5-4 and TRBJ2-7; TRBD1 matches 8 bases. The germline CDR1 and CDR2 sequences are SGHNT and YYREEE (reference sequence). V lost 2 bases, J lost 2 bases, and 3 bases stayed unmatched. CDR3 size: 14 residues. The CDR3 loop is CASSFGTGPYEQYF. The CDR3 DNA sequence: TGTGCCAGCAGCTTTGGGACAGGACCCTACGAGCAGTACTTC. The complete variable domain, with remaining parts taken from reference TRBV5-4 and TRBJ2-7, reads ETGVTQSPTHLIKTRGQQVTLRCSSQSGHNTVSWYQQALGQGPQFIFQYYREEENGRGNFPPRFSGLQFPNYSSELNVNALELDDSALYLCASSFGTGPYEQYFGPGTRLTVT.

This clone appeared a few times. The chain combines TRBV9 with TRBJ2-3; 9 bases map to TRBD2. Germline V gene sequence: CDR1 SGDLS, CDR2 YYNGEE. This CDR3 region has 18 residues. J was trimmed by 4 bases and V by 3 bases; bases with no gene match: 15. The CDR3 DNA reads TGTGCCAGCAGCGGGGAGCGGGAGGCCCGTTTGAGGGCAGATACGCAGTATTTT. Amino acid sequence: CASSGEREARLRADTQYF.

The V and J genes are TRBV4-1 and TRBJ1-6, with 8 bases fitting TRBD1. Germline values: CDR1 MGHRA, CDR2 YSYEKL. V was clipped by 3 bases and J by 7 bases; unmatched bases: 5. CDR3 length: 15 amino acids. As DNA, the CDR3 is TGCGCCAGCAGCCATGATGGACAGGGAAATTCACCCCTCCACTTT. Protein: CASSHDGQGNSPLHF.

The rearrangement joins TRBV7-8 to TRBJ2-7; TRBD2 aligns across 12 bases. Per germline, CDR1 SGHVS and CDR2 FQNEAQ. Trimming at V came to 3 bases and at J to 3 bases, leaving 3 bases not matched to a gene. This CDR3 has 15 amino acids. The DNA for the CDR3 is TGTGCCAGCAGCTTTCGGACTAGCGGGGACTACGAGCAGTACTTC. Amino acid sequence: CASSFRTSGDYEQYF.

The V gene is TRBV28, the J gene TRBJ1-1; 11 bases are a match to TRBD1. Germline-derived CDR1 and CDR2 are MDHEN and SYDVKM. J was trimmed by 4 bases and V by 9 bases; bases with no gene match: 10. The CDR3 contains 15 residues. The CDR3: CASSDRGLSGTEAFF. Written as DNA, the CDR3 is TGTGCCAGTTCGGACAGGGGGCTGTCGGGCACTGAAGCTTTCTTT.

The genes are TRBV5-1 and TRBJ2-5; 9 positions match TRBD1. The end of the DNA is better explained by TRBJ2-7, so the J call may be wrong. There are 15 residues in the CDR3. Per germline, CDR1 SGHRS and CDR2 YFSETQ. CDR3 amino acids: CASSTGDRARYEQYF. CDR3 DNA: TGCGCCAGCAGCACCGGGGACAGGGCTCGCTACGAGCAGTACTTC.

This sequence joins TRBV30 and TRBJ2-7, with D unclear. V lost 0 bases and J 3 bases, leaving 15 bases between the germline ends. Germline-derived CDR1 and CDR2 are GTSNPN and SVGIG (reference sequence). The CDR3 spans 15 residues. Here the CDR3 reads CAWSVSRLRSYEQYF. In DNA, the CDR3 is TGTGCCTGGAGTGTATCCCGTCTTCGTAGCTACGAGCAGTACTTC.

This rearrangement joins TRBV11-1 to TRBJ1-2; 8 nucleotides agree with TRBD1. The CDR3 extends over 13 amino acids. Germline V gives CDR1 SGHAT, CDR2 FQDESV (reference sequence). V shed 8 bases and J 4 bases; nucleotides not matched to a gene: 6. The DNA of the CDR3 is TGTGCCAGCTACGGCCAGGGGGCCTATGGCTACACCTTC. Translated: CASYGQGAYGYTF.

This chain connects TRBV27 to TRBJ1-1; D call uncertain. The CDR3 is 15 amino acids. Germline lookup yields CDR1 MNHEY and CDR2 SMNVEV (reference sequence). V was pared by 5 bases and J by 0 bases, with 13 bases between. In nucleotides, the CDR3 is TGTGCCAGCAGTCCCGGGAGAGCAATGAACACTGAAGCTTTCTTT. Its translation is CASSPGRAMNTEAFF.

This rearrangement joins TRBV7-9 to TRBJ1-1, with no clear D. The CDR3 is 14 amino acids. From germline, CDR1 is SEHNR and CDR2 FQNEAQ (reference sequence). Trimming pared 5 bases from V and 0 bases from J, leaving 10 bases between. CDR3 bases: TGTGCCAGCAGCACCCAGACACTGAACACTGAAGCTTTCTTT. Protein: CASSTQTLNTEAFF.

The rearrangement uses TRBV9 and TRBJ2-1; 10 bases agree with TRBD2. V lost 4 bases and J lost 5; bases outside the gene matches: 9. This CDR3 is 16 amino acids long. CDR1 and CDR2 (germline): SGDLS, YYNGEE. The CDR3 DNA is TGTGCCAGCAGCCCTCTCGGGACTAGCGACGACAATGAGCAGTTCTTC. It encodes CASSPLGTSDDNEQFF.

V usage is TRBV5-1 and J usage is TRBJ2-3; weak D call: TRBD2 (5 bases). Germline lookup yields CDR1 SGHRS and CDR2 YFSETQ. V gave up 5 bases and J gave up 6 bases, with 22 bases separating them. The CDR3 is 16 residues long. The CDR3 nucleotides read TGCGCCAGCAGGTGGGGTTATCGAGGACCGGGGGATACGCAGTATTTT. This codes for CASRWGYRGPGDTQYF.

The CDR3 DNA reads TGTGCCAGTAGTATCCGCCTGGACAGGGCCCCCAATGGCTACACCTTC. This gives the protein CASSIRLDRAPNGYTF. The rearrangement joins TRBV19 to TRBJ1-2; 8 bases agree with TRBD1. The CDR3 totals 16 residues. V lost 3 bases to trimming and J lost 6 bases; unmatched junction nucleotides: 12. CDR1 and CDR2 (germline): LNHDA, SQIVND (reference sequence).